This T cell receptor (beta chain) appears in the sequencing data of a study of early T cells in non-severe SARS-CoV-2 infection. About the study: Sequencing was performed on bulk RNA from unsorted whole blood, leaving chains unpaired.

The CDR3 spans 13 residues. The V gene lost 2 bases and the J gene lost 6 bases, with 12 bases spanning the gap. The V gene's germline CDR1 is DFQATT and CDR2 SNEGSKA (reference sequence). Using its own MiXCR run on the 5' RACE reads, TCRdb lists one record per CDR3 protein. The repertoire holds under 30,000 distinct CDR3 sequences, with about 5.8% as singletons. V is TRBV20-1 and J is TRBJ2-3, with D possibly TRBD2 on 5 matching bases. The sequencing input was whole blood. The sequence was obtained from an adult who was a healthcare worker with PCR-confirmed SARS-CoV-2 infection or an uninfected control (not recorded which). The CDR3 nucleotides read TGCAGTGCTAGACGGGATTCCAGGGATACGCAGTATTTT. Its protein product is CSARRDSRDTQYF.